This T cell receptor (beta chain) appears in the sequencing data of a study of shared clonotypes between healthy human individuals. Trimming stripped 1 base from V and 4 bases from J, with 7 bases between. Looked up from germline, CDR1 is LGHNA and CDR2 is YNFKEQ. The length of the CDR3 is 14 residues. About 30,000 T cell genomes (approximately 0.2 ug DNA) went into each sorted-subset replicate. Original handling: ImmunoSEQ sequences covered only the junction and lacked quality scores; filtering therefore differed. Produced via immunoSEQ multiplex PCR; TCRdb's table is partial and in-frame only. The V and J calls and the clone size are those of that table, but D and trimming were determined from the DNA. Here the sample spans around 600,000 clones, roughly 95% being singletons. The naive CD8 population came from CD45RO-negative cells selected for CCR7, without terminally differentiated effector memory CD45RA+ cells.

The chain carries TRBV4-2 and TRBJ2-2; TRBD1 is a possible D gene (6 bases). The specimen was naive CD8+ T cells sorted from blood. This receptor was identified in a woman in her 30s in good health. This CDR3 is CASSQGQATGELFF. CDR3 coding DNA: TGTGCCAGCAGCCAAGGACAGGCCACCGGGGAGCTGTTTTTT.